This record looks at one T cell receptor (beta chain) sequence and its context. The length of the CDR3 is 16 residues. Between the trimmed V and J ends, which lost 8 bases and 0 bases, there was a span of 16 bases. From germline, CDR1 is MNHNY and CDR2 SVGAGI (reference sequence). The sample belongs to a study of PD-1 and CTLA-4 blockade in melanoma. The repertoire was sequenced with immunoSEQ multiplex PCR; TCRdb's copy has only in-frame clones and lacks some. The table lists roughly 16,000 clones, under 85% of them singletons, with roughly 15% in the top ten. The starting material was CD8+ T cells from peripheral blood, obtained before anti-PD-1 treatment. This clonotype originated in a human donor with melanoma. The rearrangement links TRBV6-6 to TRBJ1-4, with D possibly being TRBD1 (5 bases). CDR3 DNA sequence: TGTGCCAGCCTTGACAGTATCGCGCCAACTAATGAAAAACTGTTTTTT. Its protein product is CASLDSIAPTNEKLFF.